The 21 T cell receptor beta chains below were found in one sample sequenced in a study of blood T cell repertoires in COVID-19 (dated by TCRdb to 2020 to 2022). Receptor amplification or capture employed the immunoSEQ multiplex PCR assay. TCRdb took this table from immuneACCESS and kept in-frame rearrangements with V and J called. Such tables lack part of the clones; where checked against another copy, unresolved V genes explain under half of the gap, and the rest is unexplained. The sample table shows 95,000 to 120,000 clones, and around 84% are seen once. The top ten clones comprise around 3.5% of the sample. Sequencing was performed on peripheral blood. The source of these receptors is a man aged 40-49 years with acute or convalescent COVID-19.

The V call is TRBV30, the J call TRBJ1-3; D not certain. Trimming left V 5 bases short and J 6 bases short, with 14 bases between. The CDR3 is made up of 13 amino acids. Per the germline V gene, CDR1 is GTSNPN and CDR2 is SVGIG (reference sequence). CDR3 sequence (DNA): TGTGCCTGGGGGAGTGGGGTTGTAAACACCATATATTTT. It encodes CAWGSGVVNTIYF.

The J gene is TRBJ2-1, the V gene TRBV30; 7 nucleotides align to TRBD2. The germline V gene encodes CDR1 GTSNPN and CDR2 SVGIG (reference sequence). The CDR3 runs to 13 residues. V was clipped by 4 bases and J by 7 bases; unmatched bases: 7. CDR3 amino acids: CAWNRGVTNEQFF. The CDR3 nucleotides are TGTGCCTGGAACCGGGGGGTGACAAATGAGCAGTTCTTC. The full variable domain, its missing parts supplied by reference TRBV30 and TRBJ2-1, is SQTIHQWPATLVQPVGSPLSLECTVEGTSNPNLYWYRQAAGRGLQLLFYSVGIGQISSEVPQNLSASRPQDRQFILSSKKLLLSDSGFYLCAWNRGVTNEQFFGPGTRLTVL.

This sequence joins TRBV5-1 and TRBJ2-3; 14 nucleotides line up with TRBD2. The CDR3 contains 16 residues. Germline values: CDR1 SGHRS, CDR2 YFSETQ. V shed 3 bases, J shed 6 bases, and the junction held 6 bases outside the gene matches. The CDR3 loop is CASSSRLAGGPDTQYF. The CDR3 DNA reads as TGCGCCAGCAGCTCGAGACTAGCGGGGGGGCCGGATACGCAGTATTTT.

The rearrangement joins TRBV19 to TRBJ2-5, with D maybe TRBD2 (5 bases). This CDR3 has 14 amino acids. Germline loops: CDR1 LNHDA, CDR2 SQIVND (reference sequence). Trimming shortened V by 2 bases and J by 5 bases, and 12 bases separated the two germline ends. The CDR3 sequence: CASSIFAGKETQYF. As DNA, the CDR3 is TGTGCCAGTAGTATATTCGCCGGGAAGGAGACCCAGTACTTC.

The chain carries TRBV4-1 and TRBJ2-3; 8 bases align to TRBD2. CDR1 is MGHRA, CDR2 YSYEKL, per germline. There are 20 residues in the CDR3. V trimming: 3 bases; J trimming: 0 bases; junction bases outside the gene matches: 17. The CDR3 DNA reads TGCGCCAGCAGCCACGACTCCTCCACTGTTAGCGGGGTGAGCACAGATACGCAGTATTTT. Translation: CASSHDSSTVSGVSTDTQYF.

The rearrangement joins TRBV5-1 to TRBJ1-1; TRBD1 aligns across 9 bases. V gave up 1 base and J gave up 1 base; unmatched junction bases: 2. The CDR3 sequence is 15 residues long. Germline assignment: CDR1 SGHRS and CDR2 YFSETQ. CDR3 nucleotides: TGCGCCAGCAGCTTGCCGGGACAGGGGAACACTGAAGCTTTCTTT. Protein sequence: CASSLPGQGNTEAFF.

This chain uses TRBV12-3 or TRBV12-4 with TRBJ1-1; D might be TRBD1 (5 bases). Trimming cost V 3 bases and J 6 bases, with 11 bases left between them. There are 13 residues in the CDR3. CDR3 in amino acids: CASSFRGDAEAFF. In nucleotides, the CDR3 is TGTGCCAGCAGTTTTCGGGGGGACGCTGAAGCTTTCTTT.

The rearrangement links TRBV5-4 to TRBJ1-1, with TRBD1 matching 7 bases. The CDR3 sequence is 15 residues long. Trimming removed 1 base from V and 6 bases from J; junction bases left unmatched: 9. Per germline, CDR1 SGHNT and CDR2 YYREEE (reference sequence). CDR3 nucleotide sequence: TGTGCCAGCAGCTTGAGTGTCACAGGGGAGTCTGAAGCTTTCTTT. This translates into CASSLSVTGESEAFF.

This clone was counted only a few times. This CDR3 is also generated by other DNA sequences in the sample. This chain joins TRBV5-4 and TRBJ1-2, with 8 positions matching TRBD1. J lost 4 bases, V lost 0 bases, and 2 bases had no gene match. This CDR3 is 14 amino acids long. CDR1 and CDR2 from the germline V gene are SGHNT and YYREEE (reference sequence). In DNA form, the CDR3 reads TGTGCCAGCAGCTTGGGACAGGGGAGCTATGGCTACACCTTC. Translating gives CASSLGQGSYGYTF.

This clone occurred once. V gene TRBV6-5 combines with J gene TRBJ2-1; D is undetermined. CDR3 length: 11 amino acids. Germline-derived CDR1 and CDR2 are MNHEY and SVGAGI. V was pared by 6 bases and J by 6 bases, with 6 bases between. The CDR3 DNA is TGTGCCAGCAGCAACAGCAATGAGCAGTTCTTC. Protein: CASSNSNEQFF.

This chain connects TRBV20-1 to TRBJ2-3; 7 nucleotides line up with TRBD1. Germline CDR1 DFQATT, CDR2 SNEGSKA (reference sequence). The trim removed 3 bases at V and 7 bases at J, leaving 13 bases unmatched. The CDR3 has 15 amino acids. CDR3 in DNA: TGCAGTGCTAGTGGGACAGTGACCAGAGTAAATACGCAGTATTTT. This gives the protein CSASGTVTRVNTQYF.

The rearrangement links TRBV4-1 to TRBJ2-7, with 9 bases aligning to TRBD1. V lost 3 bases, J lost 3 bases, and 3 bases stayed unmatched. Germline CDR1 is MGHRA and CDR2 is YSYEKL. The CDR3 consists of 14 residues. The CDR3, as DNA: TGCGCCAGCAGCCACCCGGGACAGGGCTACGAGCAGTACTTC. Amino acid sequence: CASSHPGQGYEQYF.

The chain is built from TRBV7-8 and TRBJ1-3; the D is unclear. The length of the CDR3 is 14 residues. The V gene's germline CDR1 is SGHVS and CDR2 FQNEAQ. V gave up 5 bases and J gave up 1 base, with 9 bases separating them. The CDR3: CASSPGGSGNTIYF. CDR3 nucleotide sequence: TGTGCCAGCAGCCCTGGCGGGTCTGGAAACACCATATATTTT.

This rearrangement joins TRBV5-4 to TRBJ2-1; TRBD1 aligns across 9 bases. The CDR3 loop spans 15 amino acids. Per the germline V gene, CDR1 is SGHNT and CDR2 is YYREEE (reference sequence). The V and J ends lost 3 bases and 8 bases, in that order; junction bases with no gene match: 9. CDR3 coding DNA: TGTGCCAGCAGCTCACGGACAGGGGCTTCCGATGAGCAGTTCTTC. Amino acid sequence: CASSSRTGASDEQFF.

V is TRBV7-8 and J is TRBJ2-7; 9 bases agree with TRBD2. V dropped 8 bases and J dropped 5; count of bases not matched to a gene: 10. The CDR3 has 14 residues. Per germline, CDR1 SGHVS and CDR2 FQNEAQ. The DNA of the CDR3 is TGTGCCAGCCGTATTACAGCGGGGGGAAACGAGCAGTACTTC. Translated, it gives CASRITAGGNEQYF.

This chain uses TRBV5-6 with TRBJ2-7; D might be TRBD2 (5 bases). The V gene lost 4 bases and the J gene lost 1 base, with 15 bases spanning the gap. The germline V gene encodes CDR1 SGHDT and CDR2 YYEEEE. This CDR3 has 15 residues. The CDR3: CASSPLSRDSYEQYF. CDR3 bases: TGTGCCAGCAGCCCGCTCTCCCGGGATTCCTACGAGCAGTACTTC.

V gene TRBV15 combines with J gene TRBJ1-4; no clear D gene. The germline CDR1 and CDR2 sequences are LNHNV and YYDKDF (reference sequence). V gave up 1 base and J gave up 4 bases, with 16 bases separating them. The CDR3 has 17 amino acids. CDR3 DNA sequence: TGTGCCACCAGCAGAGCTGTCCAACGACGGGGTAATGAAAAACTGTTTTTT. This codes for CATSRAVQRRGNEKLFF.

V and J are TRBV7-3 and TRBJ2-3; tentatively, D is TRBD1 (5 bases). The germline gives CDR1 SGHTA, CDR2 FQGTGA. Trimming removed 5 bases at V and 0 bases at J, with 6 bases between. The CDR3 length is 13 residues. CDR3: CASSRQSTDTQYF. As DNA, the CDR3 is TGTGCCAGCAGCAGACAGAGCACAGATACGCAGTATTTT.

The chain has TRBV30 and TRBJ1-5; tentatively, D is TRBD1 (6 bases). The V end lost 1 base, the J end lost 3 bases, and 19 bases lay between the germline ends. CDR1 is GTSNPN, CDR2 SVGIG, per germline (reference sequence). The CDR3 contains 17 residues. The DNA for the CDR3 is TGTGCCTGGAGTGCTACCAGGGGTTGGGTGTCCAATCAGCCCCAGCATTTT. Amino acids: CAWSATRGWVSNQPQHF.

This chain uses TRBV7-6 with TRBJ1-1, with 7 bases aligning to TRBD1. Germline V gene lookup returns CDR1 SGHVS and CDR2 FNYEAQ. The CDR3 runs to 16 residues. The J segment lost 10 bases and the V segment lost 5 bases, leaving 19 bases of the junction unmatched. CDR3 DNA: TGTGCCAGCAGCACACGATTAACAGGGGAGAAAATCGGAGCTTTCTTT. Amino acid sequence: CASSTRLTGEKIGAFF.

The chain links TRBV5-1 to TRBJ1-6, with D perhaps TRBD1 (5 bases). The CDR3 covers 15 residues. Germline lookup yields CDR1 SGHRS and CDR2 YFSETQ. Trimming pared 0 bases from V and 8 bases from J, leaving 12 bases between. CDR3 sequence (DNA): TGCGCCAGCAGCTTGGGGACAATCGGGCATTCACCCCTCCACTTT. Translation: CASSLGTIGHSPLHF. Filled out from reference TRBV5-1 and TRBJ1-6, the complete variable domain reads KAGVTQTPRYLIKTRGQQVTLSCSPISGHRSVSWYQQTPGQGLQFLFEYFSETQRNKGNFPGRFSGRQFSNSRSEMNVSTLELGDSALYLCASSLGTIGHSPLHFGNGTRLTVT.